The source of this TCR beta chain is a study of Graves' ophthalmopathy and Graves' hyperthyroidism. Study-level findings and limits: In blood, most expanded thyroid clonotypes above 0.001 frequency were also detected. Ophthalmopathy progression cases were predicted by the model with 55% to 71% sensitivity and roughly 72% specificity.

This clonotype was recorded many times. Its antigen remains unidentified. RNA transcripts yielded amplified TCR beta CDR3 regions. The authors performed first-round RT-PCR with HTBI primers and then a second-round multiplex PCR. One entry per CDR3 protein results from TCRdb running MiXCR on the multiplex PCR reads. The table has around 1.1 million distinct CDR3 sequences, 35% to 45% seen once. Each hyperthyroidism patient was newly diagnosed, with under 2 months' duration, and aged 18 to 65. Excluded were patients with other autoimmune diseases, uncontrolled infections, pregnancy or lactation. The CDR3 loop spans 12 amino acids. Trimming took 7 bases from V and 6 from J, leaving 15 bases between them. Germline V gene sequence: CDR1 DFQATT, CDR2 SNEGSKA (reference sequence).

The source material was peripheral blood or thyroid tissue (not recorded which). The sequence was collected from an adult man with Graves' hyperthyroidism. V usage is TRBV20-1 and J usage is TRBJ1-2; D may be TRBD1 (6 bases). CDR3 bases: TGCAGTGTAGAACAGGGCCCCAATGGCTACACCTTC. Its translation: CSVEQGPNGYTF.